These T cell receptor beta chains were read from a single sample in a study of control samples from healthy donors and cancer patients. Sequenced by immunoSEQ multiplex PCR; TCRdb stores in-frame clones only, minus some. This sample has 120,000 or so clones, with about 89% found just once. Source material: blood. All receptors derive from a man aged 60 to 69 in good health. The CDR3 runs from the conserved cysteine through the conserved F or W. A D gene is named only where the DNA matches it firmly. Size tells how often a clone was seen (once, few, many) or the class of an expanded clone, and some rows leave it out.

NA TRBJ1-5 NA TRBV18 CASSPPGGLGGNQPQHF TGTGCCAGCTCACCACCGGGGGGTTTGGGCGGCAATCAGCCCCAGCATTTT
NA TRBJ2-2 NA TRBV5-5 CASSLYRGVQNTGELFF TGTGCCAGCAGCTTGTATCGTGGAGTCCAGAACACCGGGGAGCTGTTTTTT
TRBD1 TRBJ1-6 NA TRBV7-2 CASSLGQLSYRSPLHF TGTGCCAGCAGCTTGGGACAGCTCAGCTATAGATCACCCCTCCACTTT
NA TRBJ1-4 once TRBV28 CASSLSLGGLFF TGTGCCAGCAGTTTATCTCTGGGCGGACTGTTTTTT
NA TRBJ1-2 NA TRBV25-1 CASSALIRGRAGYTF TGTGCCAGCAGTGCCTTGATCAGGGGTCGGGCTGGCTACACCTTC
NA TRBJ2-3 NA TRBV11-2 CASSPLRGATDTQYF TGTGCCAGCAGCCCTCTCAGGGGAGCTACAGATACGCAGTATTTT
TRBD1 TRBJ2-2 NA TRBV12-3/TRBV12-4 CATRQGSAGELFF TGTGCCACCAGACAGGGATCGGCCGGGGAGCTGTTTTTT
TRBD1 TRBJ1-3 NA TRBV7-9 CASSWGTERDTIYF TGTGCCAGCTCTTGGGGGACAGAGAGGGACACCATATATTTT
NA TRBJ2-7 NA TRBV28 CASTFRYEQYF TGTGCCAGCACTTTCCGCTACGAGCAGTACTTC
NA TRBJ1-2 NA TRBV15 CATSRDVSGGDGYTF TGTGCCACCAGCAGAGATGTGTCGGGGGGTGATGGCTACACCTTC
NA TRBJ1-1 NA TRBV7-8 CASSYEGFTEAFF TGTGCCAGCAGCTACGAGGGGTTCACTGAAGCTTTCTTT
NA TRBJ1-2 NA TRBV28 CASSSGAGYGYTF TGTGCCAGCAGTTCAGGGGCAGGCTATGGCTACACCTTC
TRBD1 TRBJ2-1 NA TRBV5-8 CASRWDRSSYNEQFF TGTGCCAGCAGATGGGACAGGAGCTCCTACAATGAGCAGTTCTTC
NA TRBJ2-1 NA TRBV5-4 CASAPRQGMPNEQFF TGTGCCAGCGCCCCGAGGCAGGGAATGCCCAATGAGCAGTTCTTC
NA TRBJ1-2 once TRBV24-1 CATSDLTGSYGYTF TGTGCCACCAGTGATTTAACGGGTAGCTATGGCTACACCTTC
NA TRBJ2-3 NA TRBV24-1 CATSVTTDTQYF TGTGCCACCAGTGTTACTACAGATACGCAGTATTTT
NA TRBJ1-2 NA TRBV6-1 CASSDRGSNGYTF TGTGCCAGCAGTGACAGGGGTTCCAACGGCTACACCTTC
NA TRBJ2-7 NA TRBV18 CASSLVPDYRYEQYF TGTGCCAGCTCACTAGTTCCCGACTACCGCTACGAGCAGTACTTC
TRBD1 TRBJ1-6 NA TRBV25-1 CASSGDRGNSPLHF TGTGCCAGCAGTGGCGACAGGGGGAATTCACCCCTCCACTTT
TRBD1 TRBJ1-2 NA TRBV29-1 CSVDVAVDRVNYGYTF TGCAGCGTTGACGTCGCCGTGGACAGGGTGAACTATGGCTACACCTTC
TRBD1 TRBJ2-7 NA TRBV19 CASSLQRTGYDEQYF TGTGCCAGTAGTTTACAAAGGACAGGGTACGACGAGCAGTACTTC
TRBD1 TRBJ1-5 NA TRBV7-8 CASSLQGERSNQPQHF TGTGCCAGCAGCCTACAGGGGGAGCGAAGCAATCAGCCCCAGCATTTT
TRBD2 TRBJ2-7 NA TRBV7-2 CASSSPGLAGGLGDF TGTGCCAGCAGCTCCCCCGGACTAGCGGGGGGGTTGGGCGACTTC
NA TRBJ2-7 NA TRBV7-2 CASSHPTERYEQYF TGTGCCAGCAGCCATCCGACAGAGAGGTACGAGCAGTACTTC
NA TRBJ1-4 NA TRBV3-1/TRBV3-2 CASSQDLVSQKLFF TGTGCCAGCAGCCAAGATCTCGTAAGCCAAAAACTGTTTTTT
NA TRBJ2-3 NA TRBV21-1 CAAAGEAQYF TGTGCTGCAGCAGGGGAAGCGCAGTATTTT
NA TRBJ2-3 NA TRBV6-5 CASRQSGLSTDTQYF TGTGCCAGCAGGCAATCGGGACTCAGCACAGATACGCAGTATTTT
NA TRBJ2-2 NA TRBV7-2 CASSPHWTGELFF TGTGCCAGCAGCCCGCATTGGACCGGGGAGCTGTTTTTT
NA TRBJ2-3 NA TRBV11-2 CASRTMTSTDTQYF TGTGCCAGCAGAACGATGACTAGCACAGATACGCAGTATTTT
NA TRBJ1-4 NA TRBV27 CASRSGINEKLFF TGTGCCAGCAGATCAGGGATTAATGAAAAACTGTTTTTT
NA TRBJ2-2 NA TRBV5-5 CASSSGTFVGELFF TGTGCCAGCAGCTCGGGGACGTTTGTGGGGGAGCTGTTTTTT
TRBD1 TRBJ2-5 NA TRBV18 CASSLGQARVQETQYF TGTGCCAGCTCACTAGGACAGGCACGGGTCCAAGAGACCCAGTACTTC
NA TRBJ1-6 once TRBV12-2 CASRLVYQGPSYNSPLHF TGTGCAAGTCGCTTAGTTTATCAGGGGCCCTCCTATAATTCACCCCTCCACTTT
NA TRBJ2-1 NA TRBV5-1 CASSPIYNEQFF TGCGCCAGCAGCCCCATTTACAATGAGCAGTTCTTC
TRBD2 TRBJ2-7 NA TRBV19 CASKRGGQLGYSYEQYF TGTGCCAGTAAAAGGGGAGGGCAGCTCGGATACTCCTACGAGCAGTACTTC
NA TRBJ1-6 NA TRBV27 CASSFLGSSSYNSPLHF TGTGCCAGCAGTTTTTTAGGTTCCAGCTCCTATAATTCACCCCTCCACTTT
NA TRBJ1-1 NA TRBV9 CASSARQMNTEAFF TGTGCCAGCAGCGCTCGACAGATGAACACTGAAGCTTTCTTT
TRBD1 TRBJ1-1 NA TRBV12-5 CASGLVPLGQGIRTEAFF TGTGCTAGTGGTTTGGTACCGTTAGGACAGGGGATAAGAACTGAAGCTTTCTTT
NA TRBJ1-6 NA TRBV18 CASSLQYNSPLHF TGTGCCAGCTCACTACAGTATAATTCACCCCTCCACTTT
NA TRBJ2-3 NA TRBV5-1 CASHDGNTQYF TGCGCCAGCCATGATGGGAATACGCAGTATTTT
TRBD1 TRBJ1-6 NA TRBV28 CASSLFGTGTSALHF TGTGCCAGCAGTTTATTTGGGACAGGGACAAGTGCCCTCCACTTT
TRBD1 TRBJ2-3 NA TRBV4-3 CASSQVLILQGSTDTQYF TGCGCCAGCAGCCAAGTACTGATTTTACAGGGGAGCACAGATACGCAGTATTTT
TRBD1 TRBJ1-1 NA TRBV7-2 CASSLEGAGGVAFF TGTGCCAGCAGCTTAGAGGGGGCAGGGGGCGTAGCTTTCTTT
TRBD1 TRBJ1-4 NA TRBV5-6 CASSLAGQGGEKLFF TGTGCCAGCAGCTTGGCCGGACAGGGTGGAGAAAAACTGTTTTTT
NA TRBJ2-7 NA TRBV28 CASSFSSRVQYF TGTGCCAGCAGTTTCTCTTCCCGAGTGCAGTACTTC
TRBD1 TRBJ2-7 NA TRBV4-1 CASSQAGTGFYEQYF TGCGCCAGCAGCCAAGCTGGGACAGGGTTCTACGAGCAGTACTTC
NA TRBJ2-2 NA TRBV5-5 CASSLAPATGELFF TGTGCCAGCAGCTTGGCCCCCGCCACCGGGGAGCTGTTTTTT
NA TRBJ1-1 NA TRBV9 CASSVVSTNTEAFF TGTGCCAGCAGCGTAGTTTCCACGAACACTGAAGCTTTCTTT
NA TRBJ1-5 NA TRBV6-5 CASRAGRVQPQHF TGTGCCAGCAGGGCAGGGAGAGTTCAGCCCCAGCATTTT
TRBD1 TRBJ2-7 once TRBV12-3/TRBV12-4 CASSLGTGAEQYF TGTGCCAGCAGTTTGGGGACAGGGGCCGAGCAGTACTTC
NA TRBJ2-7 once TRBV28 CASSWRSVGYEQYF TGTGCCAGCAGTTGGAGATCGGTAGGCTACGAGCAGTACTTC
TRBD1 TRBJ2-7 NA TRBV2 CASQGQGNYEQYF TGTGCCAGCCAGGGACAGGGAAACTACGAGCAGTACTTC